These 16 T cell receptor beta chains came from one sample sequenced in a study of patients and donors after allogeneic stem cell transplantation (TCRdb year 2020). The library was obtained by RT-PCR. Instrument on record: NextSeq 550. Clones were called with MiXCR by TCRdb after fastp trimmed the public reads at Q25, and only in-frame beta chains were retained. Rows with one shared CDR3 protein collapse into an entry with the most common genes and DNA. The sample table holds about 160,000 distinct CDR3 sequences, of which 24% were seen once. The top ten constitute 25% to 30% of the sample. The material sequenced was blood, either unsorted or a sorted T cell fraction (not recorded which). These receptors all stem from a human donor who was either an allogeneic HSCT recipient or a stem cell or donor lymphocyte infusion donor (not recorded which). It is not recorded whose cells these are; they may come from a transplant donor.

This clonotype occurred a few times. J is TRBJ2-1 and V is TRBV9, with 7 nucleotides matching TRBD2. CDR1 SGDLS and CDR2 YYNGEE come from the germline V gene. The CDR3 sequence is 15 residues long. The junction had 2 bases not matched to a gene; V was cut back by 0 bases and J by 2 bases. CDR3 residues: CASSVVGGTYNEQFF. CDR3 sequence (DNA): TGTGCCAGCAGCGTAGTCGGGGGGACCTACAATGAGCAGTTCTTC. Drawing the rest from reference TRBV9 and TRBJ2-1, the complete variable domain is DSGVTQTPKHLITATGQRVTLRCSPRSGDLSVYWYQQSLDQGLQFLIQYYNGEERAKGNILERFSAQQFPDLHSELNLSSLELGDSALYFCASSVVGGTYNEQFFGPGTRLTVL.

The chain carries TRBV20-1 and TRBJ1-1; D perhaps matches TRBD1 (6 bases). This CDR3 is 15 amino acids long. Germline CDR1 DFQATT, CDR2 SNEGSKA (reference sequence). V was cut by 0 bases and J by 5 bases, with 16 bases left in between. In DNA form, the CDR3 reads TGCAGTGCTAGAGATCGAGGGCAGGGGAGAACTGAAGCTTTCTTT. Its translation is CSARDRGQGRTEAFF.

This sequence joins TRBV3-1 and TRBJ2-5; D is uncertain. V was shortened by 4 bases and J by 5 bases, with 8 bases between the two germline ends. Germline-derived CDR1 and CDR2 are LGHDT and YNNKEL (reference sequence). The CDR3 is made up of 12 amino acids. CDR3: CASSPSGETQYF. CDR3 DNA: TGTGCCAGCAGCCCATCGGGTGAGACCCAGTACTTC.

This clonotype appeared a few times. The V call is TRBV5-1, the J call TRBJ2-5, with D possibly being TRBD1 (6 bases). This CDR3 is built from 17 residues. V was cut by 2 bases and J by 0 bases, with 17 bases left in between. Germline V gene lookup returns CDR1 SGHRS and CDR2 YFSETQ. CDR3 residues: CASSFALPGHNQETQYF. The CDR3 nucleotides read TGCGCCAGCAGCTTTGCCCTACCGGGACACAACCAAGAGACCCAGTACTTC.

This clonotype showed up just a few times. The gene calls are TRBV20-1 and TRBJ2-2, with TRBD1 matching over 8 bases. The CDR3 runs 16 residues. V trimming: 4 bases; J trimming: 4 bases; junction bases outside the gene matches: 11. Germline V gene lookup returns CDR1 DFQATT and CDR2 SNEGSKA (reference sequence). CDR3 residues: CSAKSSGGPTTGELFF. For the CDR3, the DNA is TGCAGTGCTAAGTCCTCAGGGGGCCCTACCACCGGGGAGCTGTTTTTT.

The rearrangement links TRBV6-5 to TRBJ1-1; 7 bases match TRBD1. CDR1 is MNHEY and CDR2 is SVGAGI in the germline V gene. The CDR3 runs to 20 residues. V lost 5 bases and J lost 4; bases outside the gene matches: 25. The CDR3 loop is CASSTGRYDRARGVTTEAFF. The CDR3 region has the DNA TGTGCCAGCAGTACCGGACGATACGACAGGGCTCGTGGTGTTACCACTGAAGCTTTCTTT.

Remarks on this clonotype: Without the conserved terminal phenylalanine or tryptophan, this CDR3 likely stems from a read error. DNA of the CDR3: TGTGCCACCAGATGGGACTCCCTCACTGAAGCTTTCTTG. This gives the protein CATRWDSLTEAFL. The genes are TRBV24-1 and TRBJ1-1; TRBD1 might be the D (5 bases). Deletions cut 7 bases from V and 4 bases from J, with 12 bases between. The CDR3 extends over 13 amino acids. Per germline, CDR1 KGHDR and CDR2 SFDVKD.

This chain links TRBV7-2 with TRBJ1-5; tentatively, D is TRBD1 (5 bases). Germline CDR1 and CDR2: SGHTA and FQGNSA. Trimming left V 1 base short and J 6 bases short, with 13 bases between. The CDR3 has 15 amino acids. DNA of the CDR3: TGTGCCAGCAGCTTAGAGGGACGTGGTTCTCAGCCCCAGCATTTT. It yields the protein CASSLEGRGSQPQHF.

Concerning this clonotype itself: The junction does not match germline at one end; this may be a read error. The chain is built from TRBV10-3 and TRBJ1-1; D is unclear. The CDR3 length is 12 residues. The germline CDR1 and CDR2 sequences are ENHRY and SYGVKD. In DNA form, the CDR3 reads TGCGCAACCGGGCCAGAGAACACTGAAGCTTTCTTT. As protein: CATGPENTEAFF.

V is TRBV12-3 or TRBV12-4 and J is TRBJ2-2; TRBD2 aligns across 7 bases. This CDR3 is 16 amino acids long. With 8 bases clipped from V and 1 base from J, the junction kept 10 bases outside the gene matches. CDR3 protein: CASAMWEGLNTGELFF. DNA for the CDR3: TGTGCCAGCGCAATGTGGGAGGGATTGAACACCGGGGAGCTGTTTTTT.

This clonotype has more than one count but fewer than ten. Here the CDR3 DNA reads TGTGCCAGCAACCAAGGGGTGACCGGGGAGCTGTTTTTT. This encodes CASNQGVTGELFF. This chain connects TRBV6-5 to TRBJ2-2; weak D call: TRBD1 (5 bases). Between the trimmed V and J ends, which lost 7 bases and 5 bases, there was a span of 11 bases. Germline V lookup: CDR1 MNHEY, CDR2 SVGAGI. This CDR3 is 13 amino acids long.

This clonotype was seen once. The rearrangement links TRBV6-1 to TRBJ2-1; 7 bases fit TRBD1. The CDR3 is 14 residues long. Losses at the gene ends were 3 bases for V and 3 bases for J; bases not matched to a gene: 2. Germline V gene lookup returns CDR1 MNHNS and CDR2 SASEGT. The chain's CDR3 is CASSEGTDYNEQFF. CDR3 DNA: TGTGCCAGCAGTGAGGGGACAGACTACAATGAGCAGTTCTTC.

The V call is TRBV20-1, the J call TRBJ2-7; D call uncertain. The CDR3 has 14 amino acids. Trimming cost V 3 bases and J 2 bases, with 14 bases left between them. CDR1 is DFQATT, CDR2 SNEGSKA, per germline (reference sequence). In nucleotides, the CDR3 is TGCAGTGCTAGTCCTCAATTATGGGCCTACGAGCAGTACTTC. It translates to CSASPQLWAYEQYF.

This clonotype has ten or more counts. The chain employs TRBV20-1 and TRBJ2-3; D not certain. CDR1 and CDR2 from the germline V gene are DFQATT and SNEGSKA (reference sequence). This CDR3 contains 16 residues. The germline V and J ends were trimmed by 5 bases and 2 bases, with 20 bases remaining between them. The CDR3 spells CSAPRPIGSYTDTQYF. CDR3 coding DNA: TGCAGTGCTCCTCGGCCCATAGGATCCTACACAGATACGCAGTATTTT.

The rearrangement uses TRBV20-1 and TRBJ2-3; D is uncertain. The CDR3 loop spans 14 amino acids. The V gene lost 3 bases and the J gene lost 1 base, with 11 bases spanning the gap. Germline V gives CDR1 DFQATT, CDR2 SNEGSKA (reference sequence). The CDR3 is CSASLLPRTDTQYF. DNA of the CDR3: TGCAGTGCTAGTTTGCTTCCTCGCACAGATACGCAGTATTTT.

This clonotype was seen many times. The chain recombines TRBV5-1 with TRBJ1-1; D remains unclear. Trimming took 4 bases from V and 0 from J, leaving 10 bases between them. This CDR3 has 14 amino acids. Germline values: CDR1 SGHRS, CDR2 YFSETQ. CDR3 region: CASSGSRMNTEAFF. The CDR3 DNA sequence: TGCGCCAGCAGCGGGAGCAGGATGAACACTGAAGCTTTCTTT.